A single sample gave rise to the 25 T cell receptor beta chains below, sequenced in a study of OX40 agonist ivuxolimab in advanced cancers. This table comes from immunoSEQ multiplex PCR, and its TCRdb copy is limited to in-frame clones, with some not included. This sample has approximately 28,000 clones, with approximately 81% found just once. The specimen comprised CD4+ or CD8+ T cells sorted from blood, sampled in a trial of the OX40 agonist ivuxolimab. These receptor sequences come from an adult with an advanced solid tumor such as melanoma, head and neck, liver or kidney cancer.

The genes are TRBV6-6 and TRBJ1-1; no definite D call. Looked up from germline, CDR1 is MNHNY and CDR2 is SVGAGI (reference sequence). CDR3 length: 14 residues. V was cut by 5 bases and J by 1 base, with 11 bases left in between. The CDR3 coding sequence is TGTGCCAGCAGTCCGCCGACGGGGAACACTGAAGCTTTCTTT. Translating it yields CASSPPTGNTEAFF.

The chain is built from TRBV7-6 and TRBJ2-7, with 8 bases fitting TRBD1. Trimming took 1 base from V and 1 from J; bases not matched to a gene: 0. The CDR3 is 14 amino acids. Germline V CDR1 and CDR2: SGHVS, FNYEAQ. CDR3 in amino acids: CASSLGTGSYEQYF. In nucleotides, the CDR3 is TGTGCCAGCAGCTTAGGGACAGGGTCCTACGAGCAGTACTTC.

The genes are TRBV7-9 and TRBJ1-2; no firm D call. V dropped 5 bases and J dropped 1 base, with 8 bases sitting between them. This CDR3 region has 13 residues. The germline V gene has CDR1 SEHNR and CDR2 FQNEAQ (reference sequence). The CDR3 DNA is TGTGCCAGCAGCGTGTACAATAACTATGGCTACACCTTC. Encoded protein: CASSVYNNYGYTF. Drawing the rest from reference TRBV7-9 and TRBJ1-2, the complete variable domain is DTGVSQNPRHKITKRGQNVTFRCDPISEHNRLYWYRQTLGQGPEFLTYFQNEAQLEKSRLLSDRFSAERPKGSFSTLEIQRTEQGDSAMYLCASSVYNNYGYTFGSGTRLTVV.

The chain has TRBV28 and TRBJ2-1; D possibly corresponds to TRBD2 (6 bases). Germline CDR1 is MDHEN and CDR2 is SYDVKM. Trimming removed 4 bases at V and 5 bases at J, with 12 bases between. The length of the CDR3 is 14 residues. As DNA, the CDR3 is TGTGCCAGCAGTTCCTGGAGGGGAGACAATGAGCAGTTCTTC. Its translation: CASSSWRGDNEQFF.

The chain's CDR3 is CASSLAGGPFYEQYF. As DNA, the CDR3 is TGTGCCAGCAGCTTAGCGGGGGGCCCATTCTACGAGCAGTACTTC. The chain employs TRBV11-2 and TRBJ2-7, with TRBD2 as a possible D gene (7 bases). CDR3 length: 15 residues. V dropped 1 base and J dropped 3 bases, with 13 bases sitting between them. Germline values: CDR1 SGHAT, CDR2 FQNNGV. The full variable domain, its missing parts supplied by reference TRBV11-2 and TRBJ2-7, is EAGVAQSPRYKIIEKRQSVAFWCNPISGHATLYWYQQILGQGPKLLIQFQNNGVVDDSQLPKDRFSAERLKGVDSTLKIQPAKLEDSAVYLCASSLAGGPFYEQYFGPGTRLTVT.

In DNA, the CDR3 is TGCGCCAGCAGTGGATGGGAGACAGGTCTGAACGAGCAGTACTTC. This translates into CASSGWETGLNEQYF. V is TRBV10-2 and J is TRBJ2-7; D perhaps matches TRBD1 (6 bases). The V gene's germline CDR1 is WSHSY and CDR2 SAAADI. The CDR3 is made up of 15 amino acids. V was shortened by 4 bases and J by 5 bases, with 18 bases between the two germline ends.

This chain links TRBV27 with TRBJ2-1, with TRBD2 matching 10 bases. The CDR3 consists of 15 residues. CDR1 MNHEY and CDR2 SMNVEV come from the germline V gene (reference sequence). The J segment lost 12 bases and the V segment lost 2 bases, leaving 10 bases of the junction unmatched. In DNA form, the CDR3 reads TGTGCCAGCAGTTTAGGTCTAGCGGGAGAGTTGGGGCAGTTCTTC. Residues: CASSLGLAGELGQFF.

The V and J genes are TRBV2 and TRBJ2-1, with a weak D call TRBD2 (6 bases). The length of the CDR3 is 14 residues. The germline V gene encodes CDR1 SNHLY and CDR2 FYNNEI. V dropped 4 bases and J dropped 5 bases, with 12 bases sitting between them. CDR3 amino acids: CASSVYWGDNEQFF. In DNA, the CDR3 is TGTGCCAGCAGTGTATACTGGGGGGACAATGAGCAGTTCTTC.

The rearrangement links TRBV4-1 to TRBJ2-7; possible D gene TRBD2, 5 bases. The V and J ends lost 0 bases and 2 bases respectively, with 8 bases between them. Germline V lookup: CDR1 MGHRA, CDR2 YSYEKL. The CDR3 is 14 residues long. Here the CDR3 DNA reads TGCGCCAGCAGCCAAGACATGGGAGCCTACGAGCAGTACTTC. Translated: CASSQDMGAYEQYF.

The chain combines TRBV15 with TRBJ2-3; 8 positions match TRBD1. After removal of 0 bases from V and 5 bases from J, the junction contained 4 bases not matched to a gene. CDR3 size: 15 residues. Germline V gene data show CDR1 as LNHNV and CDR2 as YYDKDF (reference sequence). The CDR3 DNA follows: TGTGCCACCAGCAGAGACAGGGGGCACATAGATACGCAGTATTTT. Encoded protein: CATSRDRGHIDTQYF.

The chain is built from TRBV2 and TRBJ2-2, with D perhaps TRBD1 (6 bases). CDR3 length: 13 residues. V lost 7 bases and J lost 5, with 11 bases in between. Looked up from germline, CDR1 is SNHLY and CDR2 is FYNNEI. In DNA, the CDR3 is TGTGCCAGCACACAGGGAAGGACCGGGGAGCTGTTTTTT. Amino acids: CASTQGRTGELFF.

This clone was recorded once. V and J are TRBV4-2 and TRBJ1-2, with D uncertain. This CDR3 is built from 18 residues. Per the germline V gene, CDR1 is LGHNA and CDR2 is YNFKEQ. V lost 0 bases and J 4 bases, leaving 21 bases between the germline ends. The DNA for the CDR3 is TGTGCCAGCAGCCAAGATCATCACTCGAGAGGGCCCCGCTATGGCTACACCTTC. Protein sequence: CASSQDHHSRGPRYGYTF.

This rearrangement joins TRBV19 to TRBJ2-7, with D possibly matching TRBD2 (6 bases). This CDR3 spans 11 amino acids. The germline V gene has CDR1 LNHDA and CDR2 SQIVND (reference sequence). In nucleotides, the CDR3 is TGTGCAACGGGAGTAGCCTACGAGCAGTACTTC. The encoded protein is CATGVAYEQYF.

The chain uses TRBV4-1 and TRBJ2-7; tentative D call: TRBD2 (6 bases). The CDR3 covers 13 residues. Trimming stripped 4 bases from V and 4 bases from J, with 11 bases between. The germline V gene has CDR1 MGHRA and CDR2 YSYEKL. The CDR3 loop reads CASSLLAQYEQYF. The CDR3 DNA sequence: TGCGCCAGCAGCCTACTAGCCCAATACGAGCAGTACTTC.

This sequence joins TRBV9 and TRBJ2-5; weak D call: TRBD1 (6 bases). V was trimmed by 4 bases and J by 3 bases, leaving 16 bases between them. From germline, CDR1 is SGDLS and CDR2 YYNGEE. There are 15 residues in the CDR3. CDR3 sequence: CASSSGVGGKETQYF. The CDR3 nucleotides read TGTGCCAGCAGCAGCGGCGTAGGGGGAAAAGAGACCCAGTACTTC.

The V gene is TRBV19, the J gene TRBJ2-2, with 8 bases lining up with TRBD1. The germline V gene encodes CDR1 LNHDA and CDR2 SQIVND (reference sequence). V shed 0 bases, J shed 7 bases, and the junction held 7 bases outside the gene matches. This CDR3 region has 16 residues. As DNA, the CDR3 is TGTGCCAGTAGTATAGATCAGACAGGGGCGATCGGGGAGCTGTTTTTT. The encoded protein is CASSIDQTGAIGELFF.

The V call is TRBV28, the J call TRBJ1-5; 7 positions match TRBD1. After removal of 4 bases from V and 7 bases from J, the junction contained 7 bases not matched to a gene. The CDR3 is 14 residues long. The V gene's germline CDR1 is MDHEN and CDR2 SYDVKM. This CDR3 is CASSSTGWEQPQHF. The CDR3 bases are TGTGCCAGCAGTTCGACAGGGTGGGAACAGCCCCAGCATTTT.

The V call is TRBV14, the J call TRBJ1-2; D is unclear. Trimming cost V 0 bases and J 4 bases, with 12 bases left between them. Germline CDR1 SGHDN, CDR2 FVKESK. The CDR3 totals 15 residues. The CDR3 sequence: CASSQDPGWRYGYTF. CDR3 sequence (DNA): TGTGCCAGCAGCCAAGACCCGGGTTGGCGCTATGGCTACACCTTC.

The chain employs TRBV28 and TRBJ2-7; 7 positions agree with TRBD2. The CDR3 consists of 13 residues. With 6 bases clipped from V and 3 bases from J, the junction kept 5 bases outside the gene matches. Germline V CDR1 and CDR2: MDHEN, SYDVKM. In nucleotides, the CDR3 is TGTGCCAGCAGCCCCGGACTAGGCTACGAGCAGTACTTC. Its protein product is CASSPGLGYEQYF.

This clone was seen just once. The genes are TRBV19 and TRBJ1-2; no firm D call. Germline V gene data show CDR1 as LNHDA and CDR2 as SQIVND (reference sequence). This CDR3 comprises 15 residues. V was cut by 4 bases and J by 2 bases, with 14 bases left in between. The CDR3 spells CASSRLSTPNYGYTF. Here the CDR3 DNA reads TGTGCCAGTAGTAGACTCTCTACGCCGAACTATGGCTACACCTTC.

The gene calls are TRBV9 and TRBJ1-1; D remains unclear. Deletions cut 0 bases from V and 4 bases from J, with 10 bases between. The CDR3 totals 14 residues. From germline, CDR1 is SGDLS and CDR2 YYNGEE. The CDR3 sequence is CASSVGDFSTEAFF. The DNA of the CDR3 is TGTGCCAGCAGCGTAGGGGATTTTAGCACTGAAGCTTTCTTT.

This chain connects TRBV7-9 to TRBJ1-4; D gene unclear. CDR1 SEHNR and CDR2 FQNEAQ come from the germline V gene (reference sequence). This CDR3 has 14 residues. Between the trimmed V and J ends, which lost 5 bases and 8 bases, there was a span of 15 bases. CDR3 nucleotide sequence: TGTGCCAGCAGCCCACCGATAACGAGGGAAAAACTGTTTTTT. Its protein product is CASSPPITREKLFF.

The chain combines TRBV11-2 with TRBJ2-7, with 9 bases lining up with TRBD1. Trimming took 7 bases from V and 4 from J; bases not matched to a gene: 5. The CDR3 has 13 residues. CDR1 is SGHAT, CDR2 FQNNGV, per germline. The CDR3 is CASTRTGAYEQYF. In DNA form, the CDR3 reads TGTGCCAGCACCCGGACAGGGGCGTACGAGCAGTACTTC.

V and J are TRBV2 and TRBJ1-1; D might be TRBD1 (5 bases). CDR3 size: 14 residues. CDR1 is SNHLY and CDR2 is FYNNEI in the germline V gene. Trimming pared 3 bases from V and 0 bases from J, leaving 8 bases between. The chain's CDR3 is CASSDWGMNTEAFF. The CDR3 DNA is TGTGCCAGCAGTGATTGGGGCATGAACACTGAAGCTTTCTTT.

This clone was recorded a few times. The V and J genes are TRBV7-3 and TRBJ1-2, with 9 bases identical to TRBD1. Germline CDR1 reads SGHTA; CDR2 reads FQGTGA. The CDR3 extends over 15 amino acids. V was clipped by 6 bases and J by 5 bases; unmatched bases: 10. In nucleotides, the CDR3 is TGTGCCAGCAGTGAAAGTCACGGGACAGGGTATGGCTACACCTTC. It encodes CASSESHGTGYGYTF.